This passage covers 2 T cell receptor beta chains from one sample sequenced in a study of blood T cell repertoires in COVID-19. Clones were sequenced by immunoSEQ multiplex PCR, and TCRdb holds only the in-frame ones, with some missing. Of a few hundred thousand clones in the sample, approximately 90% were seen once. Material for sequencing was PBMCs or T cells enriched from blood (not recorded which). These receptors all stem from a woman aged 18-29 years in a cohort exposed to, infected with or recovered from COVID-19 (not recorded which).

The rearrangement joins TRBV4-1 to TRBJ2-4; no clear D gene. CDR1 is MGHRA, CDR2 YSYEKL, per germline. This CDR3 has 17 residues. V shed 0 bases and J shed 2 bases, with 14 bases lying between them. CDR3 sequence: CASSQDKSITSKNIQYF. The CDR3 nucleotides are TGCGCCAGCAGCCAAGATAAAAGCATTACTTCCAAAAACATTCAGTACTTC.

The chain has TRBV7-2 and TRBJ2-1; 7 positions agree with TRBD2. CDR3 size: 14 residues. The germline V gene has CDR1 SGHTA and CDR2 FQGNSA. With 1 base clipped from V and 7 bases from J, the junction kept 4 bases outside the gene matches. The CDR3 nucleotides are TGTGCCAGCAGCTTAGACTGGGGGGGTAATGAGCAGTTCTTC. This translates into CASSLDWGGNEQFF.